A single sample gave rise to the 16 T cell receptor beta chains below, sequenced in a study of T cells in Graves' hyperthyroidism and ophthalmopathy. TCR beta CDR3 regions were amplified from RNA transcripts. The primer set for the first-round RT-PCR of the TCR CDR3 was HTBI. TCRdb re-analysed the multiplex PCR reads in MiXCR, keeping a single row per CDR3 protein. This table has over 500,000 distinct CDR3 sequences, over 15% appearing once. Sequencing was performed on blood. The receptors come from a woman aged 18-35 years with Graves' ophthalmopathy.

This clonotype was recorded many times. The chain couples TRBV27 to TRBJ1-5; TRBD1 is a possible D gene (6 bases). V shed 3 bases and J shed 2 bases, with 8 bases lying between them. Per germline, CDR1 MNHEY and CDR2 SMNVEV (reference sequence). This CDR3 contains 14 residues. CDR3: CASSLRQGNQPQHF. The CDR3 DNA reads TGTGCCAGCAGTTTGAGACAGGGCAATCAGCCCCAGCATTTT.

This clonotype was seen a handful of times. The V call is TRBV12-3 or TRBV12-4, the J call TRBJ2-2; 10 bases map to TRBD1. V shed 3 bases, J shed 5 bases, and the junction held 3 bases outside the gene matches. CDR3 length equals 15 residues. CDR3 loop: CASSLTGGLTGELFF. The CDR3 DNA follows: TGTGCCAGCAGTTTGACAGGGGGCTTGACCGGGGAGCTGTTTTTT.

This clonotype occurred many times. The chain links TRBV29-1 to TRBJ2-1; 13 positions match TRBD2. CDR1 and CDR2 from the germline V gene are SQVTM and ANQGSEA. The V segment lost 3 bases and the J segment 8 bases; nucleotides outside the gene matches: 7. CDR3 length: 15 amino acids. In nucleotides, the CDR3 is TGCAGCGTTGAGGGACTAGCGGGAAGAGTCGATGAGCAGTTCTTC. It codes for CSVEGLAGRVDEQFF.

In this sample, this clonotype turned up many times. The rearrangement uses TRBV28 and TRBJ2-7; D is uncertain. Germline V gives CDR1 MDHEN, CDR2 SYDVKM. With 3 bases removed from V and 3 bases from J, the gap between germline ends came to 9 bases. The CDR3 length is 13 residues. The CDR3: CASSFGPFYEQYF. The CDR3 DNA follows: TGTGCCAGCAGTTTTGGTCCTTTCTACGAGCAGTACTTC. Together with reference TRBV28 and TRBJ2-7, the CDR3 gives the full variable domain: DVKVTQSSRYLVKRTGEKVFLECVQDMDHENMFWYRQDPGLGLRLIYFSYDVKMKEKGDIPEGYSVSREKKERFSLILESASTNQTSMYLCASSFGPFYEQYFGPGTRLTVT.

The chain couples TRBV19 to TRBJ1-1; D is perhaps TRBD1 (6 bases). The germline CDR1 and CDR2 sequences are LNHDA and SQIVND (reference sequence). Trimming stripped 3 bases from V and 1 base from J, with 12 bases between. The CDR3 sequence is 15 residues long. The CDR3 sequence: CASSITTGWNTEAFF. CDR3 nucleotides: TGTGCCAGTAGTATCACGACAGGTTGGAACACTGAAGCTTTCTTT.

The chain links TRBV6-1 to TRBJ1-1, with 8 bases identical to TRBD1. The germline V gene has CDR1 MNHNS and CDR2 SASEGT. CDR3 length: 16 amino acids. V lost 5 bases and J lost 5; bases outside the gene matches: 13. The CDR3 loop reads CASSSSVGQGETEAFF. In DNA, the CDR3 is TGTGCCAGCAGTTCCTCCGTTGGACAGGGTGAGACTGAAGCTTTCTTT.

In its sample, this clonotype was seen a few times. This sequence joins TRBV30 and TRBJ1-6; no reliable D call. Germline V CDR1 and CDR2: GTSNPN, SVGIG (reference sequence). CDR3 size: 14 residues. Trimming took off 0 bases at V and 9 bases at J, with 12 bases between the two ends. CDR3 sequence reads: CAWSVGGSGSPLHF. The CDR3 bases are TGTGCCTGGAGTGTAGGTGGGAGTGGTTCACCCCTCCACTTT.

This clonotype was recorded at least ten times. The chain employs TRBV5-1 and TRBJ2-3, with D uncertain. This CDR3 is 14 amino acids long. Trimming removed 0 bases from V and 0 bases from J, with 5 bases in between. CDR1 and CDR2 from the germline V gene are SGHRS and YFSETQ. The CDR3 DNA reads TGCGCCAGCAGCTTGGGGACGAGCACAGATACGCAGTATTTT. Its protein product is CASSLGTSTDTQYF.

This clonotype was counted only a few times. The CDR3 does not close with the conserved phenylalanine or tryptophan, likely indicating a read error. The chain combines TRBV7-2 with TRBJ1-2; 7 bases map to TRBD1. Germline CDR1 and CDR2: SGHTA and FQGNSA. J was trimmed by 5 bases and V by 1 base; bases with no gene match: 7. The CDR3 runs to 15 residues. The CDR3: CASSLGAGGRYGYTL. The CDR3 DNA reads as TGTGCCAGCAGCTTAGGGGCAGGGGGAAGGTATGGCTACACCCTC.

The chain uses TRBV6-6 and TRBJ1-2, with D possibly TRBD1 on 5 matching bases. V was pared by 2 bases and J by 4 bases, with 11 bases between. The CDR3 is 14 residues long. CDR1 and CDR2 (germline): MNHNY, SVGAGI (reference sequence). The CDR3 region has the DNA TGTGCCAGCAGTTACGACAAGCAGGGCTATGGCTACACCTTC. Its translation: CASSYDKQGYGYTF.

This clonotype was recorded at least ten times. The DNA of the CDR3 is TGTGCCAGCAGTCCAAATAGGGACACTGAAGCTTTCTTT. Protein: CASSPNRDTEAFF. This chain connects TRBV6-1 to TRBJ1-1; D is unclear. This CDR3 spans 13 amino acids. V lost 5 bases and J 3 bases, leaving 10 bases between the germline ends. The germline V gene has CDR1 MNHNS and CDR2 SASEGT.

This clonotype was detected ten times or more. This sequence joins TRBV12-3 or TRBV12-4 and TRBJ1-2; 7 bases fit TRBD1. The CDR3 contains 13 residues. V was clipped by 6 bases and J by 5 bases; unmatched bases: 6. The CDR3 region is CASSLDRVYGYTF. The CDR3 DNA sequence: TGTGCCAGCAGCCTTGACAGGGTGTATGGCTACACCTTC.

In its sample, this clonotype was seen many times. The chain recombines TRBV28 with TRBJ2-1, with a weak D call TRBD1 (6 bases). CDR1 MDHEN and CDR2 SYDVKM come from the germline V gene. This CDR3 comprises 11 residues. With 5 bases removed from V and 10 bases from J, the gap between germline ends came to 9 bases. CDR3: CASSPGTEQFF. Here the CDR3 DNA reads TGTGCCAGCAGTCCCGGGACAGAGCAGTTCTTC.

This clonotype came up many times. The rearrangement joins TRBV28 to TRBJ2-7; 7 positions match TRBD1. CDR3 length equals 17 residues. V gave up 8 bases and J gave up 0 bases; unmatched junction bases: 16. Per the germline V gene, CDR1 is MDHEN and CDR2 is SYDVKM. Written as DNA, the CDR3 is TGTGCCAGCGATAACAGGGGAAGATACCTTAACTCCTACGAGCAGTACTTC. It yields the protein CASDNRGRYLNSYEQYF.

This clonotype has ten or more counts. The rearrangement links TRBV2 to TRBJ2-2; D not certain. Germline V CDR1 and CDR2: SNHLY, FYNNEI. The CDR3 has 13 residues. V was trimmed by 6 bases and J by 0 bases, leaving 5 bases between them. The CDR3 coding sequence is TGTGCCAGCAGAGACCCGAACACCGGGGAGCTGTTTTTT. Translated: CASRDPNTGELFF.

This clonotype was counted ten times or more. The chain has TRBV30 and TRBJ1-2; D might be TRBD1 (6 bases). The CDR3 spans 13 residues. Germline V lookup: CDR1 GTSNPN, CDR2 SVGIG (reference sequence). V lost 3 bases to trimming and J lost 4 bases, with 12 bases between them. The DNA of the CDR3 is TGTGCCTGGAGGGTGGGGGCGACCTATGGCTACACCTTC. Translation: CAWRVGATYGYTF.